This T cell receptor beta chain was found in a study of T cells in Graves' hyperthyroidism and ophthalmopathy. Amplified TCR beta CDR3 regions derived from RNA transcripts. First-round RT-PCR of the TCR CDR3 relied on the HTBI primer set. TCRdb re-called the multiplex PCR reads with MiXCR, one entry per CDR3 protein. The sample includes about 840,000 distinct CDR3 sequences, roughly 40% of them seen just once. As to this clonotype: A much larger clone differs by one base, so this may be a read error.

V was cut by 0 bases and J by 4 bases, with 13 bases left in between. CDR3 length: 15 amino acids. CDR1 is SGDLS, CDR2 YYNGEE, per germline. The sequence derives from a man between 18 and 35 years old with Graves' hyperthyroidism. The sample consisted of blood. This chain joins TRBV9 and TRBJ1-1; D is possibly TRBD1 (6 bases). CDR3 nucleotides: TGTGCCAGCAGCGTAGAGGGGGATGGTGGCACTGAAGCTTTCTTT. Translation: CASSVEGDGGTEAFF.